A single sample gave rise to the 10 T cell receptor beta chains below, sequenced in a study of OX40 agonist ivuxolimab in advanced cancers. Clones were read by immunoSEQ multiplex PCR, and TCRdb kept only the in-frame ones, dropping some. Among some 11,000 clones listed, roughly 71% were seen once. This sample comprised CD4+ or CD8+ T cells sorted from blood, obtained in a trial of the OX40 agonist ivuxolimab. The receptors come from an adult with an advanced solid tumor such as melanoma, head and neck, liver or kidney cancer.

A few counts support this clone. Other DNA sequences in this specimen translate into the identical CDR3. The chain joins TRBV27 to TRBJ2-7; D gene ambiguous. The CDR3 is 13 amino acids. Germline V gene lookup returns CDR1 MNHEY and CDR2 SMNVEV (reference sequence). Trimming cost V 2 bases and J 3 bases, with 8 bases left between them. DNA for the CDR3: TGTGCCAGCAGTTTAGGCAGGAGCTACGAGCAGTACTTC. It codes for CASSLGRSYEQYF.

The gene calls are TRBV15 and TRBJ2-2, with a tentative D call TRBD2 (6 bases). The CDR3 length is 15 residues. CDR1 and CDR2 from the germline V gene are LNHNV and YYDKDF (reference sequence). Trimming took 0 bases from V and 2 from J, leaving 7 bases between them. In DNA form, the CDR3 reads TGTGCCACCAGCAGAGAGGGAGGCAACACCGGGGAGCTGTTTTTT. This codes for CATSREGGNTGELFF.

In this sample, this clone turned up a few times. This chain joins TRBV5-6 and TRBJ1-1; possible D gene TRBD1, 5 bases. The CDR3 consists of 14 residues. The germline CDR1 and CDR2 sequences are SGHDT and YYEEEE. V gave up 0 bases and J gave up 3 bases, with 9 bases separating them. The CDR3 here is CASSLEVGDTEAFF. Written as DNA, the CDR3 is TGTGCCAGCAGCTTGGAGGTGGGGGACACTGAAGCTTTCTTT.

The J gene is TRBJ2-5, the V gene TRBV6-5; TRBD2 matches at 9 bases. V gave up 2 bases and J gave up 5 bases; unmatched junction bases: 9. This CDR3 spans 16 amino acids. Per germline, CDR1 MNHEY and CDR2 SVGAGI. CDR3 loop: CASSYDLAGMWETQYF. The CDR3 nucleotides read TGTGCCAGCAGTTACGATCTAGCGGGGATGTGGGAGACCCAGTACTTC.

By share of the sample, this clone is medium-sized (0.01 to 0.1%). The chain recombines TRBV28 with TRBJ2-1; 12 nucleotides agree with TRBD2. V lost 4 bases and J lost 9; bases outside the gene matches: 7. This CDR3 is built from 15 residues. Looked up from germline, CDR1 is MDHEN and CDR2 is SYDVKM. The CDR3 DNA reads TGTGCCAGCAGTTCGCTACTAGCGGGAGGTTCTGAGCAGTTCTTC. Protein: CASSSLLAGGSEQFF.

The chain uses TRBV6-5 and TRBJ2-5; 14 nucleotides match TRBD2. V was clipped by 4 bases and J by 13 bases; unmatched bases: 11. Germline CDR1 and CDR2: MNHEY and SVGAGI. This CDR3 contains 15 residues. CDR3 coding DNA: TGTGCCAGCAGTTCCGGACTAGCGGGAGGTCCGGGGATGTACTTC. This sequence encodes CASSSGLAGGPGMYF.

This chain joins TRBV28 and TRBJ2-7; D ambiguous. The ends were cut back, 3 bases at V and 3 bases at J, with 9 bases in the middle. Germline lookup yields CDR1 MDHEN and CDR2 SYDVKM. The CDR3 is 13 amino acids. CDR3 bases: TGTGCCAGCAGTTTTATCACAGACTACGAGCAGTACTTC. It codes for CASSFITDYEQYF.

The V and J genes are TRBV7-6 and TRBJ2-2; TRBD1 is a possible D gene (5 bases). Germline loops: CDR1 SGHVS, CDR2 FNYEAQ. V gave up 3 bases and J gave up 7 bases, with 9 bases separating them. This CDR3 has 13 residues. CDR3 nucleotide sequence: TGTGCCAGCAGCTTCCAGGGTTACGGGGAGCTGTTTTTT. As protein: CASSFQGYGELFF.

The rearrangement uses TRBV2 and TRBJ2-1, with D perhaps TRBD2 (6 bases). Germline CDR1 is SNHLY and CDR2 is FYNNEI. With 4 bases removed from V and 0 bases from J, the gap between germline ends came to 10 bases. The CDR3 is made up of 15 amino acids. The DNA for the CDR3 is TGTGCCAGCAGTGCAACAGCGGGCTCCTACAATGAGCAGTTCTTC. Translation gives CASSATAGSYNEQFF.

The V call is TRBV5-4, the J call TRBJ2-5, with D perhaps given as TRBD1 or TRBD2 (5 bases each). The end of the DNA is better explained by TRBJ2-7, so the J call may be wrong. The CDR3 consists of 13 residues. From germline, CDR1 is SGHNT and CDR2 YYREEE (reference sequence). DNA of the CDR3: TGTGCCAGCAGCAAAACAGGAGGCTACGAGCAGTACTTC. Translating it yields CASSKTGGYEQYF.